The sequence of this TCR beta chain was determined in a study of shared clonotypes between healthy human individuals. Those who donated were healthy HIV-negative adults, with no recent acute infections or vaccinations reported. Unsorted samples, those not sorted, used some 90 million PBMCs for genomic DNA. This CDR3 region has 16 residues. Germline values: CDR1 GTSNPN, CDR2 SVGIG (reference sequence). Trimming removed 4 bases from V and 0 bases from J; junction bases left unmatched: 8. Bulk PBMC genomic DNA spanned ten immunoSEQ deep plates. The assay was immunoSEQ multiplex PCR, and TCRdb's table has in-frame clones only and misses some. The sample lists fewer than 650,000 clones; 70% to 80% were seen once.

The V call is TRBV30, the J call TRBJ1-4; TRBD1 agrees at 7 bases. The receptor was isolated from a woman in her forties in good health. Some clones in this sample may be carry-over from other donors' samples. Sequenced input: PBMCs. The CDR3 DNA reads as TGTGCCTGGAATAGGGGGCGCCGGGCAACTAATGAAAAACTGTTTTTT. Amino acid sequence: CAWNRGRRATNEKLFF.